This T cell receptor (beta chain) was recorded in a study of T-cell memory formation after mild COVID-19. Study observations and caveats: Those CD4+ clones that contracted were mainly in CM and EM (CD8+ ones in EMRA).

This clonotype was observed a few times. Its target is unknown. The CDR3 runs 14 residues. Unmatched junction bases numbered 3, after V lost 3 bases and J lost 4 bases. Germline CDR1 reads SGHDN; CDR2 reads FVKESK. TCR alpha and TCR beta cDNA libraries carrying sample barcodes and UMIs were produced by 5'RACE using constant-segment primers. TCRdb called the 5' RACE reads again in MiXCR, with one record for every CDR3 protein. The data show some 350,000 distinct CDR3 sequences, with less than 20% seen just once and around 22% held by the top ten. This receptor was taken from a young man who had mild COVID-19 (a few samples of this study predate the infection). Cell type and time point are not known. Sequencing used PBMCs or a T cell subset sorted from them (not recorded which). The chain uses TRBV14 and TRBJ1-1; TRBD1 matches 9 bases. CDR3 region: CASSQLTGGTEAFF. In DNA form, the CDR3 reads TGTGCCAGCAGCCAGCTGACAGGGGGCACTGAAGCTTTCTTT.